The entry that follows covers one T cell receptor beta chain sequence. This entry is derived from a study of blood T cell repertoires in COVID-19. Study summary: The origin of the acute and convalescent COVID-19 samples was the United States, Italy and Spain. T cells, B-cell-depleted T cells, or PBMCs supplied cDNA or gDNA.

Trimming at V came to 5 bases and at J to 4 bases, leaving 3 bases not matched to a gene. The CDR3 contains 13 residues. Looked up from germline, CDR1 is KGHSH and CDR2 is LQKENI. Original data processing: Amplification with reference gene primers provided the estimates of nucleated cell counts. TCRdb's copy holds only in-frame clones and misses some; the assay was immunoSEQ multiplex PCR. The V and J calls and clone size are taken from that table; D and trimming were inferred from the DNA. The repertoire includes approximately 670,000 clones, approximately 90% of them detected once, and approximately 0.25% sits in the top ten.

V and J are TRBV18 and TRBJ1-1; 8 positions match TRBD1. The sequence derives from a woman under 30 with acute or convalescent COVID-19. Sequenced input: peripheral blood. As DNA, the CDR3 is TGTGCCAGCTCAATGGGACAGGCCACTGAAGCTTTCTTT. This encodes CASSMGQATEAFF.